A single sample is the source of the 27 T cell receptor beta chains below, sequenced in a study of T cell changes during pregnancy in multiple sclerosis. Sequencing used immunoSEQ multiplex PCR; TCRdb keeps in-frame clones, though not all of them. Altogether tens of thousands of clones are present, about 91% being singletons, with the ten largest covering 0.8% to 1%. The sequencing here drew on peripheral blood, taken before pregnancy. The receptors were gathered from a female donor with multiple sclerosis, enrolled in a pregnancy study.

The chain employs TRBV18 and TRBJ2-7; D ambiguous. The germline V and J ends were trimmed by 0 bases and 3 bases, with 9 bases remaining between them. The CDR3 covers 14 residues. Germline CDR1 is KGHSH and CDR2 is LQKENI. The DNA of the CDR3 is TGTGCCAGCTCACCACCGGGCATCCTCTACGAGCAGTACTTC. Its protein product is CASSPPGILYEQYF.

The chain uses TRBV7-2 and TRBJ1-1; a weak D match, TRBD1 (5 bases). Germline V lookup: CDR1 SGHTA, CDR2 FQGNSA. The CDR3 extends over 14 amino acids. V was cut by 7 bases and J by 3 bases, with 15 bases left in between. CDR3 sequence: CASNRKGPDTEAFF. The DNA of the CDR3 is TGTGCCAGCAACCGGAAGGGGCCCGACACTGAAGCTTTCTTT.

This clone showed up just once. The chain carries TRBV2 and TRBJ2-2; a weak D match, TRBD1 (8 bases). The V end lost 6 bases, the J end lost 1 base, and 12 bases lay between the germline ends. The CDR3 has 15 residues. Germline V CDR1 and CDR2: SNHLY, FYNNEI. The CDR3: CASRGGTGNTGELFF. The CDR3 region has the DNA TGTGCCAGCAGGGGGGGGACAGGGAACACCGGGGAGCTGTTTTTT.

This clone was observed once. The chain carries TRBV2 and TRBJ2-2, with D tentatively TRBD2 (5 bases). V gave up 3 bases and J gave up 6 bases, with 11 bases separating them. Germline-derived CDR1 and CDR2 are SNHLY and FYNNEI. CDR3 length: 14 residues. In nucleotides, the CDR3 is TGTGCCAGCAGTGAGGAGGCCGGGGCCGGGGAGCTGTTTTTT. Translated: CASSEEAGAGELFF.

The J gene is TRBJ1-2, the V gene TRBV7-2; maybe TRBD1 (5 bases). Trimming pared 4 bases from V and 7 bases from J, leaving 10 bases between. This CDR3 is 12 amino acids long. From germline, CDR1 is SGHTA and CDR2 FQGNSA. CDR3 bases: TGTGCCAGCAGCTCGGACAATCGTGGCTACACCTTC. Translated, it gives CASSSDNRGYTF.

The V call is TRBV5-1, the J call TRBJ1-5, with TRBD1 matching over 9 bases. Germline V gene lookup returns CDR1 SGHRS and CDR2 YFSETQ. This CDR3 has 15 residues. Unmatched junction bases numbered 7, after V lost 4 bases and J lost 5 bases. CDR3 sequence: CASSTGQGLDQPQHF. The CDR3 DNA reads as TGCGCCAGCAGCACCGGACAGGGGTTGGATCAGCCCCAGCATTTT.

The chain links TRBV5-1 to TRBJ2-5; 10 bases are a match to TRBD2. Germline CDR1 reads SGHRS; CDR2 reads YFSETQ. J lost 2 bases, V lost 1 base, and 2 bases had no gene match. The CDR3 length is 15 residues. CDR3 in DNA: TGCGCCAGCAGCTTGACAGCGGGGGGGCAAGAGACCCAGTACTTC. Translating gives CASSLTAGGQETQYF. Full variable domain (rest looked up from reference TRBV5-1 and TRBJ2-5): KAGVTQTPRYLIKTRGQQVTLSCSPISGHRSVSWYQQTPGQGLQFLFEYFSETQRNKGNFPGRFSGRQFSNSRSEMNVSTLELGDSALYLCASSLTAGGQETQYFGPGTRLLVL.

In its sample, this clone was seen once. The same CDR3 is also encoded by other DNA sequences in this sample. This chain uses TRBV6-5 with TRBJ1-1; unclear D gene. The germline CDR1 and CDR2 sequences are MNHEY and SVGAGI. The CDR3 sequence is 14 residues long. Trimming took 0 bases from V and 1 from J, leaving 6 bases between them. The CDR3, as DNA: TGTGCCAGCAGTTACTCTCTCGGGAACACTGAAGCTTTCTTT. This codes for CASSYSLGNTEAFF.

V and J are TRBV18 and TRBJ2-2; D gene uncertain. Trimming shortened V by 3 bases and J by 6 bases, and 23 bases separated the two germline ends. Germline V gene lookup returns CDR1 KGHSH and CDR2 LQKENI. The CDR3 is made up of 18 amino acids. The CDR3 reads CASSPQINRPGSPGELFF. The CDR3 DNA follows: TGTGCCAGCTCACCGCAAATAAATCGTCCGGGTTCGCCCGGGGAGCTGTTTTTT.

J is TRBJ2-3 and V is TRBV4-3; 10 bases align to TRBD2. The length of the CDR3 is 16 residues. Germline trimming cut 5 bases from V and 2 bases from J; bases unmatched to any gene: 7. Germline V gene lookup returns CDR1 LGHNA and CDR2 YSLEER. The DNA of the CDR3 is TGCGCCAGCAGCGAACGGACTAGCGGATACACAGATACGCAGTATTTT. It codes for CASSERTSGYTDTQYF.

The rearrangement links TRBV9 to TRBJ1-1; 9 bases fit TRBD1. V was pared by 3 bases and J by 6 bases, with 15 bases of the junction left unmatched. There are 17 residues in the CDR3. CDR1 is SGDLS and CDR2 is YYNGEE in the germline V gene. CDR3 in amino acids: CASSANRDRAGKAEAFF. CDR3 bases: TGTGCCAGCAGCGCTAACCGGGACAGGGCGGGGAAGGCTGAAGCTTTCTTT.

J is TRBJ2-3 and V is TRBV4-3, with 12 bases aligning to TRBD2. Germline CDR1 LGHNA, CDR2 YSLEER. This CDR3 is 16 amino acids long. After removal of 0 bases from V and 6 bases from J, the junction contained 4 bases not matched to a gene. The CDR3 protein is CASSQDLAGGPDTQYF. CDR3 DNA: TGCGCCAGCAGCCAAGATCTAGCGGGGGGGCCGGATACGCAGTATTTT.

This clone was counted once. The J gene is TRBJ2-7, the V gene TRBV9, with D tentatively TRBD1 (6 bases). V was shortened by 3 bases and J by 6 bases, with 25 bases between the two germline ends. CDR1 is SGDLS, CDR2 YYNGEE, per germline. The CDR3 runs to 17 residues. CDR3 coding DNA: TGTGCCAGCAGCGCTCACGGGGCAGGGACATCCCCAGGCGAGCAGTACTTC. The encoded protein is CASSAHGAGTSPGEQYF. The full variable domain, its missing parts supplied by reference TRBV9 and TRBJ2-7, is DSGVTQTPKHLITATGQRVTLRCSPRSGDLSVYWYQQSLDQGLQFLIQYYNGEERAKGNILERFSAQQFPDLHSELNLSSLELGDSALYFCASSAHGAGTSPGEQYFGPGTRLTVT.

The chain links TRBV29-1 to TRBJ1-2; 12 nucleotides line up with TRBD1. Germline V CDR1 and CDR2: SQVTM, ANQGSEA. J gave up 7 bases and V 7 bases, and 7 bases lay outside the gene matches. The CDR3 spans 13 residues. The CDR3 DNA follows: TGCAGCGCGGGACAGGGGGCAAGCGGTGGCTACACCTTC. As protein: CSAGQGASGGYTF.

The CDR3, as DNA: TGTGCCAGTAGCCGACAGGAGAACACTGAAGCTTTCTTT. Translated: CASSRQENTEAFF. The J gene is TRBJ1-1, the V gene TRBV19; TRBD1 is a possible D gene (6 bases). Per germline, CDR1 LNHDA and CDR2 SQIVND (reference sequence). Trimming cost V 6 bases and J 1 base, with 9 bases left between them. The CDR3 consists of 13 residues. Filled out from reference TRBV19 and TRBJ1-1, the complete variable domain reads DGGITQSPKYLFRKEGQNVTLSCEQNLNHDAMYWYRQDPGQGLRLIYYSQIVNDFQKGDIAEGYSVSREKKESFPLTVTSAQKNPTAFYLCASSRQENTEAFFGQGTRLTVV.

The CDR3 DNA reads TGTGCCAGCAGCCCGATGGACAGGGGAAGTACGCAGTATTTT. This translates into CASSPMDRGSTQYF. The V gene is TRBV7-9, the J gene TRBJ2-3, with TRBD1 matching over 9 bases. This CDR3 is 14 amino acids long. Germline V CDR1 and CDR2: SEHNR, FQNEAQ (reference sequence). V lost 5 bases and J lost 8; bases outside the gene matches: 8.

Here the CDR3 reads CASSLKRQEVELYEQYF. The CDR3 nucleotides are TGTGCCAGCAGTTTAAAAAGACAGGAGGTAGAACTCTACGAGCAGTACTTC. The chain recombines TRBV27 with TRBJ2-7; tentatively, D is TRBD1 (6 bases). This CDR3 spans 17 amino acids. With 2 bases removed from V and 3 bases from J, the gap between germline ends came to 20 bases. Germline V lookup: CDR1 MNHEY, CDR2 SMNVEV (reference sequence).

This clone was detected only once. The chain has TRBV7-3 and TRBJ2-1; D gene unclear. The CDR3 runs 14 residues. Germline CDR1 reads SGHTA; CDR2 reads FQGTGA. V was cut by 2 bases and J by 5 bases, with 10 bases left in between. The CDR3 sequence is CASSLDIRDNEQFF. The DNA of the CDR3 is TGTGCCAGCAGCTTAGATATACGGGACAATGAGCAGTTCTTC. Based on the CDR3 plus reference TRBV7-3 and TRBJ2-1, the full variable domain is GAGVSQTPSNKVTEKGKYVELRCDPISGHTALYWYRQSLGQGPEFLIYFQGTGAADDSGLPNDRFFAVRPEGSVSTLKIQRTERGDSAVYLCASSLDIRDNEQFFGPGTRLTVL.

This clone was seen only once. This chain connects TRBV5-4 to TRBJ2-1; TRBD2 is a possible D gene (5 bases). The V end lost 1 base, the J end lost 5 bases, and 7 bases lay between the germline ends. The CDR3 is 13 amino acids. Looked up from germline, CDR1 is SGHNT and CDR2 is YYREEE (reference sequence). The DNA for the CDR3 is TGTGCCAGCAGCTTGTCACTAGACAATGAGCAGTTCTTC. This gives the protein CASSLSLDNEQFF.

This clone has just a few counts. J is TRBJ1-1 and V is TRBV9; maybe TRBD1 (5 bases). This CDR3 is built from 16 residues. CDR1 is SGDLS and CDR2 is YYNGEE in the germline V gene. V lost 2 bases to trimming and J lost 0 bases, with 14 bases between them. The CDR3 DNA reads TGTGCCAGCAGCGTCCATAGGGGTTCGGTGAACACTGAAGCTTTCTTT. Its protein is CASSVHRGSVNTEAFF.

The rearrangement uses TRBV4-1 and TRBJ1-2; TRBD1 is a possible D gene (6 bases). V gave up 0 bases and J gave up 8 bases, with 19 bases separating them. Germline V CDR1 and CDR2: MGHRA, YSYEKL. This CDR3 is built from 16 residues. The CDR3 nucleotides are TGCGCCAGCAGCCAAGATCGGTCCAGGGGTGTGGGGGGCTACACCTTC. This translates into CASSQDRSRGVGGYTF.

The V call is TRBV2, the J call TRBJ2-3; 10 bases match TRBD2. The CDR3 runs 15 residues. V was pared by 6 bases and J by 6 bases, with 9 bases of the junction left unmatched. From germline, CDR1 is SNHLY and CDR2 FYNNEI. CDR3 amino acids: CASSDKRGGWDTQYF. The CDR3 region has the DNA TGTGCCAGCAGCGACAAGCGGGGGGGGTGGGATACGCAGTATTTT.

This chain connects TRBV6-5 to TRBJ1-1; tentative D call: TRBD1 (6 bases). Trimming took 2 bases from V and 14 from J, leaving 18 bases between them. The CDR3 is 13 residues long. CDR1 MNHEY and CDR2 SVGAGI come from the germline V gene. DNA for the CDR3: TGTGCCAGCAGTTACCCAGGGGTGGGCAGGGCGTTCTTT. Its translation is CASSYPGVGRAFF.

This rearrangement joins TRBV2 to TRBJ1-2; TRBD1 matches 7 bases. CDR1 and CDR2 from the germline V gene are SNHLY and FYNNEI. Trimming cost V 8 bases and J 3 bases; bases outside gene matches: 9. The CDR3 sequence is 14 residues long. In nucleotides, the CDR3 is TGTGCCAGCGCCGACAGGGAACCCCACTATGGCTACACCTTC. Protein sequence: CASADREPHYGYTF.

A note on this clone: This may come from a read error, since a much larger clone is one base off. Other DNA variants within this sample encode the same CDR3. V usage is TRBV2 and J usage is TRBJ2-5, with 7 bases lining up with TRBD1. This CDR3 is 13 amino acids long. V was clipped by 5 bases and J by 1 base; unmatched bases: 1. The V gene's germline CDR1 is SNHLY and CDR2 FYNNEI. The CDR3 is CASSRDSQETQYF. CDR3 DNA: TGTGCCAGCAGTCGGGACAGCCAAGAGACCCAGTACTTC.

The rearrangement links TRBV6-1 to TRBJ1-1; no clear D. Trimming shortened V by 4 bases and J by 0 bases, and 9 bases separated the two germline ends. This CDR3 is 14 amino acids long. The germline V gene has CDR1 MNHNS and CDR2 SASEGT. CDR3 sequence: CASSATELNTEAFF. CDR3 nucleotide sequence: TGTGCCAGCAGTGCCACAGAGTTGAACACTGAAGCTTTCTTT.

V usage is TRBV11-1 and J usage is TRBJ2-5, with TRBD2 matching over 8 bases. The CDR3 length is 15 residues. V trimming: 5 bases; J trimming: 7 bases; junction bases outside the gene matches: 12. Germline V gene lookup returns CDR1 SGHAT and CDR2 FQDESV (reference sequence). In nucleotides, the CDR3 is TGTGCCAGCAGCCCGCCGGGACTAGGCACGGGGACCCAGTACTTC. Encoded protein: CASSPPGLGTGTQYF.